The rows below give T cell receptor beta chains drawn from one sample of a study of blood T cell repertoires in COVID-19. Generated by immunoSEQ multiplex PCR, the TCRdb table keeps only in-frame clones and is missing some. Here the sample spans around 66,000 clones, about 82% being singletons. Sequencing input: peripheral blood. The receptors come from a human donor in a cohort sampled during active COVID-19. CDR3s include the opening cysteine and the closing phenylalanine or tryptophan. The order of the fields is J gene, clone size, V gene, D gene, CDR3 DNA, CDR3 protein. D genes are given only for firm matches. Clone size is shown for a subset of rows, as once, few, many or a class of expanded clone.

TRBJ1-5 NA TRBV6-5 NA TGTGCCAGCAGCGAGACAGGTGTCGGTAATCAGCCCCAGCATTTT CASSETGVGNQPQHF
TRBJ2-6 once TRBV7-3 NA TGTGCCAGCAGCCGAGTACCGGGGGCTGGGGCCAACGTCCTGACTTTC CASSRVPGAGANVLTF
TRBJ2-7 NA TRBV7-9 TRBD1 TGTGCCAGCAGCACGACAGGGCGAGAGCAGTACTTC CASSTTGREQYF
TRBJ1-6 NA TRBV7-9 TRBD1 TGTGCCAGCAGCCCCGGGACAGCCTATAATTCACCCCTCCACTTT CASSPGTAYNSPLHF
TRBJ2-3 few TRBV7-9 NA TGTGCCAGCTTACGCGGGGGCGCTGGCAGTACGCAGTATTTT CASLRGGAGSTQYF
TRBJ2-7 NA TRBV4-3 TRBD1 TGCGCCAGCAGCCTTGGGACAGGGACCTACGAGCAGTACTTC CASSLGTGTYEQYF
TRBJ2-1 NA TRBV5-4 NA TGTGCCAGCAGTTCCCCTACGGGGGACAATGAGCAGTTCTTC CASSSPTGDNEQFF
TRBJ2-7 NA TRBV29-1 TRBD1 TGCAGCGTTGACAGGGGGAAGGGCTACGAGCAGTACTTC CSVDRGKGYEQYF
TRBJ2-7 NA TRBV5-4 TRBD2 TGTGCCAGCAGCTTGGGTACTAGCGGGGGAGCCTACGAGCAGTACTTC CASSLGTSGGAYEQYF
TRBJ2-1 NA TRBV24-1 TRBD2 TGTGCCACCAGTGATTATTCCGGGACTAGCGGGAGGGCCGGTGAGCAGTTCTTC CATSDYSGTSGRAGEQFF